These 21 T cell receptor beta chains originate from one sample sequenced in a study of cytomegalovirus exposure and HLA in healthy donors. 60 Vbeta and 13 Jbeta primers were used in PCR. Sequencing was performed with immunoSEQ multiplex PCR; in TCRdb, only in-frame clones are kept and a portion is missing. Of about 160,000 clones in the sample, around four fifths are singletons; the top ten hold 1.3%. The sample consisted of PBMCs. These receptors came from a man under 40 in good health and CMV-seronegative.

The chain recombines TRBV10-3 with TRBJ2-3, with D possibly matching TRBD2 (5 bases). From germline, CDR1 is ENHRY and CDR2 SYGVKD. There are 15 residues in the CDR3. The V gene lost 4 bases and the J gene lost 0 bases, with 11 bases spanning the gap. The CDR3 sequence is CAISVGSASTDTQYF. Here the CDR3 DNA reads TGTGCCATCAGTGTGGGTAGCGCTAGCACAGATACGCAGTATTTT.

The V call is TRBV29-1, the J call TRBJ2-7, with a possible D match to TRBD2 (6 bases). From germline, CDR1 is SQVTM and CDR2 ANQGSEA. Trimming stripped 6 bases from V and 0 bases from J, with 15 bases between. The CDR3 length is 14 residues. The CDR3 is CSVAGTPSSYEQYF. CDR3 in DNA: TGCAGCGTAGCCGGGACTCCGAGCTCCTACGAGCAGTACTTC.

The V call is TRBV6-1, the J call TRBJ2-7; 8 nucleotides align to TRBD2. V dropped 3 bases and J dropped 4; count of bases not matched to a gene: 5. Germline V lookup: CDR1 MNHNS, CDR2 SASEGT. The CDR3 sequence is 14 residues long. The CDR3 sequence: CASSDNGRVYEQYF. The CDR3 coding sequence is TGTGCCAGCAGTGACAACGGGAGGGTATACGAGCAGTACTTC.

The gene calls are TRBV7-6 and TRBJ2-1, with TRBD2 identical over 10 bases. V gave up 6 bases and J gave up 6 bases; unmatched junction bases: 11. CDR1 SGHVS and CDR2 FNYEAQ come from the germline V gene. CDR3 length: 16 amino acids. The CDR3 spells CASSSSQLAGVNEQFF. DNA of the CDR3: TGTGCCAGCAGTTCATCGCAGCTAGCGGGAGTCAATGAGCAGTTCTTC.

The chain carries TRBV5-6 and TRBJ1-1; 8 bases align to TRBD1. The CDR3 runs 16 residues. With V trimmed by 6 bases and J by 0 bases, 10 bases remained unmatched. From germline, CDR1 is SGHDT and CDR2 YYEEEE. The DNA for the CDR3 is TGTGCCAGCAACCGACAGGGGATCTCCATGAACACTGAAGCTTTCTTT. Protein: CASNRQGISMNTEAFF. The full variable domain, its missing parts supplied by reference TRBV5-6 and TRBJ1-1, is DAGVTQSPTHLIKTRGQQVTLRCSPKSGHDTVSWYQQALGQGPQFIFQYYEEEERQRGNFPDRFSGHQFPNYSSELNVNALLLGDSALYLCASNRQGISMNTEAFFGQGTRLTVV.

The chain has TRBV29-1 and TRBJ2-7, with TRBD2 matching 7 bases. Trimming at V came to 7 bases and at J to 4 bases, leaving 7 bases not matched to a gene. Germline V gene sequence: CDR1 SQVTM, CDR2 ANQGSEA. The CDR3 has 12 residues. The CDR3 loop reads CSAGVGGYEQYF. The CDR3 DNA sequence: TGCAGCGCAGGTGTGGGGGGGTACGAGCAGTACTTC.

The CDR3 sequence: CASSLLIGGWNEQYF. The CDR3 nucleotides are TGTGCCAGCAGCTTGCTTATAGGGGGCTGGAACGAGCAGTACTTC. This chain connects TRBV5-6 to TRBJ2-7, with TRBD1 matching over 7 bases. CDR3 length equals 15 residues. J lost 5 bases, V lost 1 base, and 9 bases had no gene match. The germline CDR1 and CDR2 sequences are SGHDT and YYEEEE.

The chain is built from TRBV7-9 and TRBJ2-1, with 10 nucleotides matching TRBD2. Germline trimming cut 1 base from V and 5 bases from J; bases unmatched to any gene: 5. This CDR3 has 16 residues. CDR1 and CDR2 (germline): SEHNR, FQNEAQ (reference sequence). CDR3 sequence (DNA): TGTGCCAGCAGCTTAGGGCTAGCGGGAGAGAACAATGAGCAGTTCTTC. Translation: CASSLGLAGENNEQFF.

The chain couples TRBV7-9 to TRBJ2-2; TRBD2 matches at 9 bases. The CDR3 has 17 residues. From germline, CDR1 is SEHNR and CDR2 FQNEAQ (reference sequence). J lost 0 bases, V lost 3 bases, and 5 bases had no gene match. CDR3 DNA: TGTGCCAGCAGCTTGGGGATAGCGGGGGCGAACACCGGGGAGCTGTTTTTT. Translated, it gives CASSLGIAGANTGELFF. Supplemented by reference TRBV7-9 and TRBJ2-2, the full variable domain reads DTGVSQNPRHKITKRGQNVTFRCDPISEHNRLYWYRQTLGQGPEFLTYFQNEAQLEKSRLLSDRFSAERPKGSFSTLEIQRTEQGDSAMYLCASSLGIAGANTGELFFGEGSRLTVL.

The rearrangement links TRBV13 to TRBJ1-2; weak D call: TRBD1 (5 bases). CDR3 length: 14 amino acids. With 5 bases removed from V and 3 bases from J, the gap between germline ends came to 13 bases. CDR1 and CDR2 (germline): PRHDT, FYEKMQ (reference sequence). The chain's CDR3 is CASSRVGGYYGYTF. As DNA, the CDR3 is TGTGCCAGCAGCCGGGTGGGGGGTTACTATGGCTACACCTTC.

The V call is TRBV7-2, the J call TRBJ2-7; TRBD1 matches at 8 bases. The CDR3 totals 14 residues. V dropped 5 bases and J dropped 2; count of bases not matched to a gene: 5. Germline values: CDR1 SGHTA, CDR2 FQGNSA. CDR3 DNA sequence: TGTGCCAGCAGCAGGGGACAGGCAACCTACGAGCAGTACTTC. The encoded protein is CASSRGQATYEQYF.

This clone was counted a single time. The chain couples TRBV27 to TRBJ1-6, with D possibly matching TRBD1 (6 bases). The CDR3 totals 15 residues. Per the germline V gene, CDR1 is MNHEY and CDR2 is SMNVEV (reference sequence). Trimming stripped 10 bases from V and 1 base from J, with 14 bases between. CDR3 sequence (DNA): TGTGCCACCTCGGACAGTTCTTCCTATAATTCACCCCTCCACTTT. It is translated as CATSDSSSYNSPLHF.

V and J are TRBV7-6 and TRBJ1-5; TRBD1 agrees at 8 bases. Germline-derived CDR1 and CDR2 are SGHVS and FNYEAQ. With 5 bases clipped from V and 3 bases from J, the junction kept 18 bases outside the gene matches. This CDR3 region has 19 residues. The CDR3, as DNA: TGTGCCAGCAGCCCGCGCAGGGGGCGCAGCCCCGCAGTCAATCAGCCCCAGCATTTT. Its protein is CASSPRRGRSPAVNQPQHF. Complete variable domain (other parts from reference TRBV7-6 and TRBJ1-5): GAGVSQSPRYKVTKRGQDVALRCDPISGHVSLYWYRQALGQGPEFLTYFNYEAQQDKSGLPNDRFSAERPEGSISTLTIQRTEQRDSAMYRCASSPRRGRSPAVNQPQHFGDGTRLSIL.

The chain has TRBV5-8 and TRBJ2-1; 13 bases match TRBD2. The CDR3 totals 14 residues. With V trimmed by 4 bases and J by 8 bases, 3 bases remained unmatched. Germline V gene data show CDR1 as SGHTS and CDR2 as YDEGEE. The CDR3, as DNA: TGTGCCAGCAGCGCCGGACTAGCGGGAGATGAGCAGTTCTTC. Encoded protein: CASSAGLAGDEQFF.

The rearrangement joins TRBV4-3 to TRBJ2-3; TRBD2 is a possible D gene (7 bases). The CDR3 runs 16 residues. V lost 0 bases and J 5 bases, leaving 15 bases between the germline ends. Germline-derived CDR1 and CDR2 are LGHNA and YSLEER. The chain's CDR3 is CASSQDLGGLIDTQYF. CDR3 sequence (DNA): TGCGCCAGCAGCCAAGATTTGGGGGGGCTGATAGATACGCAGTATTTT.

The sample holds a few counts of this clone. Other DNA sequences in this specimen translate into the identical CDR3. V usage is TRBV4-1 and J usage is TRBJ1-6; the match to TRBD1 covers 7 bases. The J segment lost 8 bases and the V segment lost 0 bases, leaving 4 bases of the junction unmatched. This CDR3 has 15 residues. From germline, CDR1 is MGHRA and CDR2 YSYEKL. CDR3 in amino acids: CASSQEGTGDSPLHF. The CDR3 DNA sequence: TGCGCCAGCAGCCAAGAAGGCACAGGGGATTCACCCCTCCACTTT.

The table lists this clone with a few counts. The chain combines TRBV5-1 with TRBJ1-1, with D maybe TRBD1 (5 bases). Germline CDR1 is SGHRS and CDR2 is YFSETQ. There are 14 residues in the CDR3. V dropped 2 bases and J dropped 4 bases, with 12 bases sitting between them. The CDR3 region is CASSFRVGGTEAFF. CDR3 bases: TGCGCCAGCAGCTTCAGGGTCGGGGGCACTGAAGCTTTCTTT.

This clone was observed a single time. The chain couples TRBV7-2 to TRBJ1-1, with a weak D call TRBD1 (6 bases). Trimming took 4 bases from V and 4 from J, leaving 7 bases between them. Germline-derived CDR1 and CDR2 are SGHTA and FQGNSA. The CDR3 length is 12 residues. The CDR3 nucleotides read TGTGCCAGCAGCTCAGGGGTCACTGAAGCTTTCTTT. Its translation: CASSSGVTEAFF.

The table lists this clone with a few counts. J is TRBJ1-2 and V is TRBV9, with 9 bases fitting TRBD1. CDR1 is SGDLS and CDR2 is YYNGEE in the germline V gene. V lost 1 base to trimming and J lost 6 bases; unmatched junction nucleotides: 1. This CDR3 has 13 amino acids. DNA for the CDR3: TGTGCCAGCAGCGTAAGACAGGGGGATGGCTACACCTTC. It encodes CASSVRQGDGYTF. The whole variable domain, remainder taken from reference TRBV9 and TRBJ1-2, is DSGVTQTPKHLITATGQRVTLRCSPRSGDLSVYWYQQSLDQGLQFLIQYYNGEERAKGNILERFSAQQFPDLHSELNLSSLELGDSALYFCASSVRQGDGYTFGSGTRLTVV.

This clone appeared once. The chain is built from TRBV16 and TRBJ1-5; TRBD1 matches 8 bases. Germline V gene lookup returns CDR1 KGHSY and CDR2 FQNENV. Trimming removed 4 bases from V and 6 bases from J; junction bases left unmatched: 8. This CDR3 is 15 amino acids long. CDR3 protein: CASSPGQGLSQPQHF. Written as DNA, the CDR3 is TGTGCCAGCAGCCCCGGACAGGGATTGAGTCAGCCCCAGCATTTT.

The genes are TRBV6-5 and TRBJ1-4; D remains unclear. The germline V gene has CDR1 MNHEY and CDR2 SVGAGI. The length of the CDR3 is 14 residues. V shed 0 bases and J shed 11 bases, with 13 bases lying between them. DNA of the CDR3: TGTGCCAGCAGTTACTCGATGGCGGGCCGGAAACTGTTTTTT. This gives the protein CASSYSMAGRKLFF.